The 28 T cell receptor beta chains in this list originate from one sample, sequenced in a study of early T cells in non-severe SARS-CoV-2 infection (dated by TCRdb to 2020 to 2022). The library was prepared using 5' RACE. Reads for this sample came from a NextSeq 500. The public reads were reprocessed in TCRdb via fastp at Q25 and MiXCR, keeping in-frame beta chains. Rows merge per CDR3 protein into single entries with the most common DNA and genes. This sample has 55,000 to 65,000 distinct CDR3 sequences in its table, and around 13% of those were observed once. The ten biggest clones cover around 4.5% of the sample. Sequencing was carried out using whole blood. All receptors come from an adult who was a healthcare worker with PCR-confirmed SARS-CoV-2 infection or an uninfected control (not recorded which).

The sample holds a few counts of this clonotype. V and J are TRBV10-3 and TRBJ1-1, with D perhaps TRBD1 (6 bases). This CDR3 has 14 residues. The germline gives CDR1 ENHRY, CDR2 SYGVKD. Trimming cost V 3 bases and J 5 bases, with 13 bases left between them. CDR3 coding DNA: TGTGCCATCAGTGACCGGACAGAGGTAACTGAAGCTTTCTTT. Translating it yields CAISDRTEVTEAFF.

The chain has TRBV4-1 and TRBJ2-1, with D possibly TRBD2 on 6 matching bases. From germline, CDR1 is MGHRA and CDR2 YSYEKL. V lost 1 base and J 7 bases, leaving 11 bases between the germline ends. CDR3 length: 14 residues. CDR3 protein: CASSQVSGGNEQFF. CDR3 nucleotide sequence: TGCGCCAGCAGCCAAGTCTCCGGGGGTAATGAGCAGTTCTTC.

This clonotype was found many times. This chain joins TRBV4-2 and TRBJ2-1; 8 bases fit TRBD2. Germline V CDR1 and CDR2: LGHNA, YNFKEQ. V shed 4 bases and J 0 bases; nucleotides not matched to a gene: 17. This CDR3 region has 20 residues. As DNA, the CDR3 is TGTGCCAGCAGCCGGCTTGCGGATGGAAGCGGGGGTTTCTCCTACAATGAGCAGTTCTTC. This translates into CASSRLADGSGGFSYNEQFF.

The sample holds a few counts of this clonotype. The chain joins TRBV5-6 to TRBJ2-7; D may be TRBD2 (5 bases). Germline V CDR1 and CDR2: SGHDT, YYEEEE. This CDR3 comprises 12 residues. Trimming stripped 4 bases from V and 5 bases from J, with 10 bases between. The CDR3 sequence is CASSRFGNEQYF. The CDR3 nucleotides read TGTGCCAGCAGCCGTTTCGGGAACGAGCAGTACTTC.

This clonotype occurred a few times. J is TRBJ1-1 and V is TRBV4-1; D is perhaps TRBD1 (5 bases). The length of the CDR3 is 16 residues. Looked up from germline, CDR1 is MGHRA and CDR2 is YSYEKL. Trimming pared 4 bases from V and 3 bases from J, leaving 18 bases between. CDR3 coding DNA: TGCGCCAGCAGCCCTAGGCGGGGAGGGGAGGACACTGAAGCTTTCTTT. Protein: CASSPRRGGEDTEAFF.

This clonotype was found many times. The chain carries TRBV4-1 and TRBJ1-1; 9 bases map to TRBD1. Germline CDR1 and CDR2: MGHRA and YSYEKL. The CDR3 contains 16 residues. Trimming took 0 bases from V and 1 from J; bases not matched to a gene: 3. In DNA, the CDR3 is TGCGCCAGCAGCCAAGAACCGGGACAGGGGAACACTGAAGCTTTCTTT. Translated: CASSQEPGQGNTEAFF.

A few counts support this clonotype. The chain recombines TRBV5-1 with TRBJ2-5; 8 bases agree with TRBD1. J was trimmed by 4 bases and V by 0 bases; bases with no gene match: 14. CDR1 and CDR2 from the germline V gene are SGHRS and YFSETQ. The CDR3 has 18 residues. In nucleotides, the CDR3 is TGCGCCAGCAGCTTGGGCCCAGGGGGCGCGCATCCCCCAGAGACCCAGTACTTC. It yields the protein CASSLGPGGAHPPETQYF. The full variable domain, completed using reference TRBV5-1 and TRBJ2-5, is KAGVTQTPRYLIKTRGQQVTLSCSPISGHRSVSWYQQTPGQGLQFLFEYFSETQRNKGNFPGRFSGRQFSNSRSEMNVSTLELGDSALYLCASSLGPGGAHPPETQYFGPGTRLLVL.

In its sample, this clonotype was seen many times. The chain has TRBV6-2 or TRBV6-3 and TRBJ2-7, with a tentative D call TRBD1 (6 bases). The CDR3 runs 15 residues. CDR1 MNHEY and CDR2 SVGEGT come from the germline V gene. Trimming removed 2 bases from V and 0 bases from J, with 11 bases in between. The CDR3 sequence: CASSYERTDSYEQYF. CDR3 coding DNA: TGTGCCAGCAGTTACGAGAGGACAGACTCCTACGAGCAGTACTTC.

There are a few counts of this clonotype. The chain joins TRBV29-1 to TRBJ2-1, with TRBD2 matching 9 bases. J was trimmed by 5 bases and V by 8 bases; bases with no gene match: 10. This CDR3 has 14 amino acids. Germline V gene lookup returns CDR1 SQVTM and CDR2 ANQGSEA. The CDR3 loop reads CSLRGGGGDNEQFF. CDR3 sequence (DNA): TGCAGCCTCCGCGGGGGCGGGGGGGACAATGAGCAGTTCTTC.

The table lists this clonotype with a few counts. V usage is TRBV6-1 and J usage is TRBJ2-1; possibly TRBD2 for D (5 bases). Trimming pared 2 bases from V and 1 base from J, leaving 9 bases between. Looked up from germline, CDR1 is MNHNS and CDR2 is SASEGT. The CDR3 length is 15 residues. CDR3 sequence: CASSESRGSYNEQFF. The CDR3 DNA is TGTGCCAGCAGTGAATCCCGGGGATCCTACAATGAGCAGTTCTTC.

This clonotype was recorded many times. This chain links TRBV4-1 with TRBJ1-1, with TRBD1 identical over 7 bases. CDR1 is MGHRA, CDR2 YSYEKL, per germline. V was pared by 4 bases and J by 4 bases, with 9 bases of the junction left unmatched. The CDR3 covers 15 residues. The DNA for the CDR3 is TGCGCCAGCAGCCCAAGGACAGGTTTAGGCACTGAAGCTTTCTTT. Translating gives CASSPRTGLGTEAFF.

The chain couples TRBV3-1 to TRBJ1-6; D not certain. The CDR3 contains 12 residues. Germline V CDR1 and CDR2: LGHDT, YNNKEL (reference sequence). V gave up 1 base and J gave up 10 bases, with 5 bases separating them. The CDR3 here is CASSQGESPLHF. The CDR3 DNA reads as TGTGCCAGCAGCCAAGGCGAATCACCCCTCCACTTT.

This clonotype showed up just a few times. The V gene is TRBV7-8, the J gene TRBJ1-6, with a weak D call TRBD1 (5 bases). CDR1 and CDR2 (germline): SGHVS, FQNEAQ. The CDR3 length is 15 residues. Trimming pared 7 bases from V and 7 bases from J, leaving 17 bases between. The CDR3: CASTPSRRDNSPLHF. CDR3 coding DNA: TGTGCCAGCACGCCTTCCCGACGGGACAATTCACCCCTCCACTTT.

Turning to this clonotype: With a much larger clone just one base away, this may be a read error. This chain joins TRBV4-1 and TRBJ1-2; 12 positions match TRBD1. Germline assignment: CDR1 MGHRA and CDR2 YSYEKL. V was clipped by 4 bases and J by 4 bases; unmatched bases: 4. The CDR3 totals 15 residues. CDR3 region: CASSLGQGACYGYTF. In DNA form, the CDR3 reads TGCGCCAGCAGCCTGGGACAGGGGGCTTGCTATGGCTACACCTTC.

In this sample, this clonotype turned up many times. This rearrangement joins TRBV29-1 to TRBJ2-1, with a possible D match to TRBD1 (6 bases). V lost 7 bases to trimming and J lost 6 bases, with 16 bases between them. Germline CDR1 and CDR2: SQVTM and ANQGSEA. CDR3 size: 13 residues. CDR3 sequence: CSAKKDSANEQFF. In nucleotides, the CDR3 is TGCAGCGCTAAGAAGGACAGTGCCAATGAGCAGTTCTTC.

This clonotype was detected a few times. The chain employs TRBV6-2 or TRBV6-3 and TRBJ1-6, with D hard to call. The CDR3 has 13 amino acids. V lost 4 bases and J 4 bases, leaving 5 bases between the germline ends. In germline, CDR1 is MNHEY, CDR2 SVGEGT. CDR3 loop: CASSSRYNSPLHF. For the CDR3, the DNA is TGTGCCAGCAGTTCGCGGTATAATTCACCCCTCCACTTT.

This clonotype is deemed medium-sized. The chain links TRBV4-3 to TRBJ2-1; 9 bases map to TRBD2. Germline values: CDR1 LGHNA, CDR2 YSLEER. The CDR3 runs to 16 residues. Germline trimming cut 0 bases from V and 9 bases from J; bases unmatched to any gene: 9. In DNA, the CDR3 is TGCGCCAGCAGCCAAGATGCGGGGGGGTACGCCAGTGAGCAGTTCTTC. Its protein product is CASSQDAGGYASEQFF.

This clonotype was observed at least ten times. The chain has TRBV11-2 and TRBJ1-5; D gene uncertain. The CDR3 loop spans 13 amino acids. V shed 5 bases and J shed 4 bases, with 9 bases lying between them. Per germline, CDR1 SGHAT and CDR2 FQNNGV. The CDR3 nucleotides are TGTGCCAGCAGCACGGGTGGTAATCAGCCCCAGCATTTT. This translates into CASSTGGNQPQHF.

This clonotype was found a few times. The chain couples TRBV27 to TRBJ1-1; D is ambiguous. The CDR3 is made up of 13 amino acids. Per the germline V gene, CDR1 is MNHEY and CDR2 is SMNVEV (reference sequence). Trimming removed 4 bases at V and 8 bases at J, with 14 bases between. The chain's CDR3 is CASSSPRELEAFF. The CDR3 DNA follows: TGTGCCAGCAGTTCCCCCCGAGAGTTGGAAGCTTTCTTT.

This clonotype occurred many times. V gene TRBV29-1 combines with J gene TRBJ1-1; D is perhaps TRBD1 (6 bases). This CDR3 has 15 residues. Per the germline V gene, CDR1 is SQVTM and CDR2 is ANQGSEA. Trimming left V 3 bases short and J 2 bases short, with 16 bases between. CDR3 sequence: CSVERGTGSNTEAFF. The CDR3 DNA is TGCAGCGTTGAGAGGGGTACAGGGTCCAACACTGAAGCTTTCTTT.

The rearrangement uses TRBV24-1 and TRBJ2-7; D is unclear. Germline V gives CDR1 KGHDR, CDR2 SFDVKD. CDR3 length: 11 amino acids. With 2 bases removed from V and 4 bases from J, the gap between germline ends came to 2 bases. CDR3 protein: CATSDSYEQYF. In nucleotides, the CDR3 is TGTGCCACCAGTGATTCTTACGAGCAGTACTTC.

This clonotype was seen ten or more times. The CDR3 bases are TGTGCCAGCAGTTTACCGGGTACGAACACCGGGGAGCTGTTTTTT. Translating gives CASSLPGTNTGELFF. The genes are TRBV28 and TRBJ2-2; no clear D. V was clipped by 2 bases and J by 0 bases, with 7 bases between them. CDR3 length equals 15 residues. Germline lookup yields CDR1 MDHEN and CDR2 SYDVKM.

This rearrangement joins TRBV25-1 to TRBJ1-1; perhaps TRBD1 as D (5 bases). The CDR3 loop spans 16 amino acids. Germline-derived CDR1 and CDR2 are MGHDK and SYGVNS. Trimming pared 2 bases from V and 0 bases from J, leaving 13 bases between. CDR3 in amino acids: CASSEGSGQLNTEAFF. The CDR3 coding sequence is TGTGCCAGCAGTGAAGGGTCTGGACAACTGAACACTGAAGCTTTCTTT.

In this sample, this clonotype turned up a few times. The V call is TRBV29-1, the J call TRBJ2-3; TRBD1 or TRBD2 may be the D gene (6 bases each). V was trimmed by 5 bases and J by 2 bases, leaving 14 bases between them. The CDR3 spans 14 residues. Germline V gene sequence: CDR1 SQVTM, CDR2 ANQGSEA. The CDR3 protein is CSVSGATPTDTQYF. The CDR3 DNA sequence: TGCAGCGTTTCGGGGGCTACGCCCACAGATACGCAGTATTTT.

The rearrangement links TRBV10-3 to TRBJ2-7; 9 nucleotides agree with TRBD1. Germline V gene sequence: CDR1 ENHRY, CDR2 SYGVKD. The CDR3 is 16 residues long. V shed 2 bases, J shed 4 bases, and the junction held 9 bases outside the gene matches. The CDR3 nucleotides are TGTGCCATCAGTGAGGGGCCGGGACAGGGTCGGTACGAGCAGTACTTC. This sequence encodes CAISEGPGQGRYEQYF.

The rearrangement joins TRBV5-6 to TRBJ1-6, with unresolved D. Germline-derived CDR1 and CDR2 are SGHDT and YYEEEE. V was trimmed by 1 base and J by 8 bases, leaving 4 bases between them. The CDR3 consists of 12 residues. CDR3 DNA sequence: TGTGCCAGCAGCTTGATAGATTCACCCCTCCACTTT. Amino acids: CASSLIDSPLHF.

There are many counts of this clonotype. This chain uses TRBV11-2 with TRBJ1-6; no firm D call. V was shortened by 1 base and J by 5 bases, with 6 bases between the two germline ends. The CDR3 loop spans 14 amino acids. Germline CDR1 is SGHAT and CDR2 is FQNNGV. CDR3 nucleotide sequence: TGTGCCAGCAGCTTAGGGACGGATAATTCACCCCTCCACTTT. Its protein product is CASSLGTDNSPLHF.

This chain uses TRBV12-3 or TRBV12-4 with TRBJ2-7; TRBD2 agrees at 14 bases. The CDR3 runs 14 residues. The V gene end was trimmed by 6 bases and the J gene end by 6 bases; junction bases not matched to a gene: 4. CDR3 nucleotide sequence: TGTGCCAGCAGGACCGGGACTAGCGGGAGCGAGCAGTACTTC. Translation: CASRTGTSGSEQYF.